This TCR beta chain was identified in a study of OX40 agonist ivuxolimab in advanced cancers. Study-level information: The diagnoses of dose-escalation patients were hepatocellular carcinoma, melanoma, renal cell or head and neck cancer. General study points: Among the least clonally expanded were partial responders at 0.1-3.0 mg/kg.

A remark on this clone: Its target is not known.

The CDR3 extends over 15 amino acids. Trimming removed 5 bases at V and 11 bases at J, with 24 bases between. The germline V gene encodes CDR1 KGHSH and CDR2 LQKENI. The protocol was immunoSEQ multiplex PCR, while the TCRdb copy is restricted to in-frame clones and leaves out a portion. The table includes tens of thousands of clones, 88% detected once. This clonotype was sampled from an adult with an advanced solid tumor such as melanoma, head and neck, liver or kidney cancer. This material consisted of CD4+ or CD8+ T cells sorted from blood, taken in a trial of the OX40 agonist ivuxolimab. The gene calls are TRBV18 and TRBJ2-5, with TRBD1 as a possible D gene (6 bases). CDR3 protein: CASSGYGTNEGEQYF. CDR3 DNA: TGTGCCAGCTCAGGATACGGGACCAACGAGGGGGAGCAGTACTTC. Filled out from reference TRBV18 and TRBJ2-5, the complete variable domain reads NAGVMQNPRHLVRRRGQEARLRCSPMKGHSHVYWYRQLPEEGLKFMVYLQKENIIDESGMPKERFSAEFPKEGPSILRIQQVVRGDSAAYFCASSGYGTNEGEQYFGPGTRLLVL.